This TCR beta chain was captured in a study of T-cell reconstitution after alpha-beta-depleted transplantation in children. CDR3 length equals 13 residues. The germline V gene has CDR1 ENHRY and CDR2 SYGVKD. V was shortened by 10 bases and J by 3 bases, with 16 bases between the two germline ends. There are many counts of this clonotype. As yet, its antigen is unknown. Overall study findings and caveats: Reports say that about two months after transplant, the alpha-beta T cells came out of several hundred graft clones that had expanded. One year post-transplant, T-cell counts and diversity were largely derived from T cells produced anew.

Unique molecular identifiers were built into the TCRbeta library. From the PCR reads, TCRdb called clonotypes with MiXCR, one entry per CDR3 protein. The table includes hundreds of thousands of distinct CDR3 sequences, over 20% detected once. This chain links TRBV10-3 with TRBJ2-7, with a tentative D call TRBD1 (5 bases). The sequence came from a girl aged 2 to 10 with Fanconi anemia, due to receive a stem cell transplant. The source material was PBMCs, sampled before TCRalphabeta/CD19-depleted stem cell transplant. The CDR3 protein is CATRTRTDYEQYF. The DNA for the CDR3 is TGTGCCACGAGGACAAGGACCGACTACGAGCAGTACTTC.